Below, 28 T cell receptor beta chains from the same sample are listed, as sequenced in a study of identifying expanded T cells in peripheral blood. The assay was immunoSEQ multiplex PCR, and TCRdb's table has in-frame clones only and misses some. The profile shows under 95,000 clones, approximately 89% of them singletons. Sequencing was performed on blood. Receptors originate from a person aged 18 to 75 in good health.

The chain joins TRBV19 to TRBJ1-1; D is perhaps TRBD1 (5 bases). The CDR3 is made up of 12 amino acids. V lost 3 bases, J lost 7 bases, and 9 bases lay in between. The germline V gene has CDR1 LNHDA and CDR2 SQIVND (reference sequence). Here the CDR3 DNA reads TGTGCCAGTAGTATCGACAGCAGTGAAGCTTTCTTT. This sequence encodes CASSIDSSEAFF.

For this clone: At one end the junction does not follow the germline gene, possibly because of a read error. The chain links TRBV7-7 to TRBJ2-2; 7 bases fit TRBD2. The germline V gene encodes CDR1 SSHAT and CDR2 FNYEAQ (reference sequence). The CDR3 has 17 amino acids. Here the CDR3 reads CASSSTSGTTNTGELFF. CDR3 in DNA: TGTGCTAGCAGCTCTACATCCGGGACTACGAACACCGGGGAGCTGTTTTTT.

The CDR3 here is CASSEAGANVLTF. DNA of the CDR3: TGTGCCAGCAGTGAAGCTGGGGCCAACGTCCTGACTTTC. The J gene is TRBJ2-6, the V gene TRBV2, with no clear D. V was trimmed by 0 bases and J by 3 bases, leaving 0 bases between them. This CDR3 region has 13 residues. The germline CDR1 and CDR2 sequences are SNHLY and FYNNEI.

The CDR3 bases are TGTGCCAGCAGCGCGGGACAGGGGGCGTACATTCAGTACTTC. Amino acids: CASSAGQGAYIQYF. This chain joins TRBV5-5 and TRBJ2-4; TRBD1 matches at 12 bases. The CDR3 runs 14 residues. From germline, CDR1 is SGHKS and CDR2 YYEKEE (reference sequence). V shed 4 bases and J 8 bases; nucleotides not matched to a gene: 4.

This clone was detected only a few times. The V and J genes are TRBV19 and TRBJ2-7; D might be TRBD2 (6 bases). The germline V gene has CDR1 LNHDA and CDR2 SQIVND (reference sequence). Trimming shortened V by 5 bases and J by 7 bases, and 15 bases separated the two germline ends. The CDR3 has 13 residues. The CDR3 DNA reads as TGTGCCAGTAGTTGGGGGGACTCGGGGGAGCAGTACTTC. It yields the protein CASSWGDSGEQYF.

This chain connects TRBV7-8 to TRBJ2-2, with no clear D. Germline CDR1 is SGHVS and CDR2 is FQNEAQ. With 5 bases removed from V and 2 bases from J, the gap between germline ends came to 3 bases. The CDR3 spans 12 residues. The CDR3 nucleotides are TGTGCCAGCAGCCTTAACACCGGGGAGCTGTTTTTT. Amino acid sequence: CASSLNTGELFF.

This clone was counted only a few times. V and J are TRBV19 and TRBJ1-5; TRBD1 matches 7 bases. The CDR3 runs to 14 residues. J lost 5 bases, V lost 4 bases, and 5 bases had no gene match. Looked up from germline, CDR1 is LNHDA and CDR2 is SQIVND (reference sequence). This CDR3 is CASSTSTGYQPQHF. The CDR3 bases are TGTGCCAGTAGTACATCGACAGGGTATCAGCCCCAGCATTTT.

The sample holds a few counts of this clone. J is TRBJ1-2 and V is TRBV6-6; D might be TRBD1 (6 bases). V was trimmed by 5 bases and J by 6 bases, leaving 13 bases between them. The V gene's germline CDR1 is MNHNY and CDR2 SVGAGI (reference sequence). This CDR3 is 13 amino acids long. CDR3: CASSDPNRDGYTF. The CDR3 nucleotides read TGTGCCAGCAGTGACCCCAACAGGGATGGCTACACCTTC.

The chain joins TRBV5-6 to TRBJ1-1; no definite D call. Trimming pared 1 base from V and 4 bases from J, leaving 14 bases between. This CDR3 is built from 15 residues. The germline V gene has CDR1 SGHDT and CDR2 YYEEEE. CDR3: CASSLQRGSVTEAFF. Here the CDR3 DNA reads TGTGCCAGCAGCTTGCAACGGGGTTCGGTCACTGAAGCTTTCTTT.

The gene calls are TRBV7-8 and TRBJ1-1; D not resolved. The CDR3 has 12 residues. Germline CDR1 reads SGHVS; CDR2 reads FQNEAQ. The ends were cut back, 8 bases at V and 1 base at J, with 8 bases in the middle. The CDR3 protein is CASGMANTEAFF. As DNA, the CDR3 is TGTGCCAGCGGGATGGCGAACACTGAAGCTTTCTTT.

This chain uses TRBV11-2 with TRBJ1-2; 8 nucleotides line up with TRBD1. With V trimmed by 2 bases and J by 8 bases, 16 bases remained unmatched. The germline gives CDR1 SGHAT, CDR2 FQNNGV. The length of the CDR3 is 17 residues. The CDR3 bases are TGTGCCAGCAGCTTAACGCCCCCGAGACAGGGGTTGTTAGGCTACACCTTC. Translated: CASSLTPPRQGLLGYTF.

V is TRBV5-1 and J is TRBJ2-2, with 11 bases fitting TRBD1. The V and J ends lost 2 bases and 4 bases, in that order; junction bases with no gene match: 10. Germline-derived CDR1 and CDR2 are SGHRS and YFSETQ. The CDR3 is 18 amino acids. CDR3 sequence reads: CASSLGQGAVHSTGELFF. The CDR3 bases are TGCGCCAGCAGCTTAGGACAGGGGGCTGTTCATAGCACCGGGGAGCTGTTTTTT.

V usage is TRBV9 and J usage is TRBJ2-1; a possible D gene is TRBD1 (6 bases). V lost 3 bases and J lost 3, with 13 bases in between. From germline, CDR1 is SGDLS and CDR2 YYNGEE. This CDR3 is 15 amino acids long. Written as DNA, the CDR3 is TGTGCCAGCAGCGCGACAGGAGCTTACTACAATGAGCAGTTCTTC. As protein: CASSATGAYYNEQFF.

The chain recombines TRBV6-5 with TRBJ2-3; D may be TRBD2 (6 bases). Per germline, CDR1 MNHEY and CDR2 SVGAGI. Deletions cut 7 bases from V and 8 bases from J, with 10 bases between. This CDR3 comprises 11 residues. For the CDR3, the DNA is TGTGCCAGCACGCGGGGCCCTACGCAGTATTTT. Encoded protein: CASTRGPTQYF.

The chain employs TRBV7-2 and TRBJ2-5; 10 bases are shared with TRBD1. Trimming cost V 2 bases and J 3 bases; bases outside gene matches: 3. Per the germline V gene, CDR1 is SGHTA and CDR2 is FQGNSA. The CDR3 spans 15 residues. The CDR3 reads CASSLQGTGEETQYF. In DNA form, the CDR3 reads TGTGCCAGCAGCTTACAGGGGACAGGGGAAGAGACCCAGTACTTC.

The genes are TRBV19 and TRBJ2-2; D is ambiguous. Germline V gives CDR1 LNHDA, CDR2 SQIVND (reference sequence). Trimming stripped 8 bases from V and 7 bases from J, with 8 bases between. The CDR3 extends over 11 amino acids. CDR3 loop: CASRILGELFF. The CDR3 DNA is TGTGCCAGTCGCATACTCGGGGAGCTGTTTTTT.

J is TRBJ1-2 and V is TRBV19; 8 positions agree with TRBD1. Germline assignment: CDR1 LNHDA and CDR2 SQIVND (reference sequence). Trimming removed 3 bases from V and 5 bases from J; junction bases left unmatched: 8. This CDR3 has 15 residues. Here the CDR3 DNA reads TGTGCCAGTAGTATTACGGGGACAGGTCGGTATGGCTACACCTTC. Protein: CASSITGTGRYGYTF. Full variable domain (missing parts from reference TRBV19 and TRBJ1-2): DGGITQSPKYLFRKEGQNVTLSCEQNLNHDAMYWYRQDPGQGLRLIYYSQIVNDFQKGDIAEGYSVSREKKESFPLTVTSAQKNPTAFYLCASSITGTGRYGYTFGSGTRLTVV.

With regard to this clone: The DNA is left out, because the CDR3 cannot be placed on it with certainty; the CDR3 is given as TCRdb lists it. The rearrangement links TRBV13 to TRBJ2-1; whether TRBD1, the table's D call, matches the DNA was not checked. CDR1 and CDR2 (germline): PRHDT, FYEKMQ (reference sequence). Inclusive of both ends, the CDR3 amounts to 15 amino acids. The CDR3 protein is CASSSSDRVDNEQFF.

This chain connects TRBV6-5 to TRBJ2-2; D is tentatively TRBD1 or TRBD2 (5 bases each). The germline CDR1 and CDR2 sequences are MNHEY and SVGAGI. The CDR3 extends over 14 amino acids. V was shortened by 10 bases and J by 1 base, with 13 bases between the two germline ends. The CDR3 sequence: CATKLGENTGELFF. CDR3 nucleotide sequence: TGTGCCACCAAACTGGGGGAGAACACCGGGGAGCTGTTTTTT.

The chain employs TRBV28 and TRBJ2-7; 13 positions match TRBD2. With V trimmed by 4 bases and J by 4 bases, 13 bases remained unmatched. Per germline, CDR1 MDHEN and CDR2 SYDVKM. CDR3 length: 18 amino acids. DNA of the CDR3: TGTGCCAGCAGTTCAACAGGGGTCTGGACTAGCGGGAGTTACGAGCAGTACTTC. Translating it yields CASSSTGVWTSGSYEQYF. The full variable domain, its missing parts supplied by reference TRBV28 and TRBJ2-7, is DVKVTQSSRYLVKRTGEKVFLECVQDMDHENMFWYRQDPGLGLRLIYFSYDVKMKEKGDIPEGYSVSREKKERFSLILESASTNQTSMYLCASSSTGVWTSGSYEQYFGPGTRLTVT.

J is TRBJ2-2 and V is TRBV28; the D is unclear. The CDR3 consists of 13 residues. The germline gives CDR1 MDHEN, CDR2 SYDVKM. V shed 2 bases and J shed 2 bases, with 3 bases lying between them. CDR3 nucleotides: TGTGCCAGCAGTTTAGGTAACACCGGGGAGCTGTTTTTT. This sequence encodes CASSLGNTGELFF. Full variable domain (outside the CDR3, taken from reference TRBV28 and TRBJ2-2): DVKVTQSSRYLVKRTGEKVFLECVQDMDHENMFWYRQDPGLGLRLIYFSYDVKMKEKGDIPEGYSVSREKKERFSLILESASTNQTSMYLCASSLGNTGELFFGEGSRLTVL.

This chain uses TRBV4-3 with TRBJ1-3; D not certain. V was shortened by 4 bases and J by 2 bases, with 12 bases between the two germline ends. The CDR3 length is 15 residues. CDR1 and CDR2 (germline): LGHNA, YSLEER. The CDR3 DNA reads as TGCGCCAGCAGCCGCTCCAGGTTGGCTGGAAACACCATATATTTT. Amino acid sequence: CASSRSRLAGNTIYF.

CDR3: CASRILGLVIPQPSPDTDTQYF. The CDR3 DNA reads as TGCGCCAGCAGAATTCTTGGACTAGTGATTCCTCAACCCTCCCCTGACACAGATACGCAGTATTTT. The rearrangement links TRBV10-1 to TRBJ2-3, with 7 bases that match TRBD2. This CDR3 comprises 22 residues. CDR1 and CDR2 (germline): WNHNN, SYGVQD (reference sequence). J lost 2 bases, V lost 6 bases, and 29 bases had no gene match.

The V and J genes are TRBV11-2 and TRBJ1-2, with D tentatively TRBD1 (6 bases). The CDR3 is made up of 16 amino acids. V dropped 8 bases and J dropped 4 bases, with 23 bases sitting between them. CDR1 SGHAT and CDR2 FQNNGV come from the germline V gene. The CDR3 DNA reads TGTGCCAGCCCCCGCGGCAACAGGGAGTTTCTCTATGGCTACACCTTC. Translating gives CASPRGNREFLYGYTF.

The chain's CDR3 is CASSLGVSDYGYTF. The DNA for the CDR3 is TGCGCCAGCAGCTTGGGGGTATCGGACTATGGCTACACCTTC. The chain is built from TRBV5-1 and TRBJ1-2; D gene ambiguous. The CDR3 is 14 amino acids. The V gene's germline CDR1 is SGHRS and CDR2 YFSETQ. Trimming took off 0 bases at V and 3 bases at J, with 9 bases between the two ends.

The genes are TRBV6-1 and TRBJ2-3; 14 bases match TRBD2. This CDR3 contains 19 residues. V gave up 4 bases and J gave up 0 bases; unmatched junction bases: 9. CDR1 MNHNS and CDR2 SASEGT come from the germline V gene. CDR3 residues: CASSVRTSGRWVSTDTQYF. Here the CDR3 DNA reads TGTGCCAGCAGTGTCCGGACTAGCGGGAGGTGGGTAAGCACAGATACGCAGTATTTT.

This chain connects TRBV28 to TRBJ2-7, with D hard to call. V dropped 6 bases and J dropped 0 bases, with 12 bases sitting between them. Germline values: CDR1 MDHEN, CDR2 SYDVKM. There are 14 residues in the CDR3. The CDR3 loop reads CASRLIGPSYEQYF. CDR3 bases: TGTGCCAGCAGATTAATCGGCCCCTCCTACGAGCAGTACTTC.

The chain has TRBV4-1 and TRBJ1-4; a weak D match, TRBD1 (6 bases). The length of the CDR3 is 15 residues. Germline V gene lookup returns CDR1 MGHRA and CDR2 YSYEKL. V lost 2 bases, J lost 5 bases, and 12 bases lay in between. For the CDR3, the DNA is TGCGCCAGCAGCCAATGGGGGGCCGGGAATGAAAAACTGTTTTTT. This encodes CASSQWGAGNEKLFF.